Below are 22 T cell receptor beta chains sequenced from a single sample in a study of blood T cells in healthy people across ages (dated by TCRdb to between 2014 and 2017). The library was built by means of 5' RACE. Sequencing was carried out with an Illumina HiSeq 2500. A second PCR of roughly 7 to 11 cycles was performed with a sample-barcoded 5' primer and a J-beta primer mix. Using fastp at Q25 and MiXCR, TCRdb reprocessed the public reads and kept productive beta chains. Here each entry gathers all rows of one CDR3 protein and keeps the most common genes and DNA. The table for this sample lists 600,000 or so distinct CDR3 sequences; approximately 30% of them were counted only once. Of the sample, around 14% is held by the ten largest clones. Material: blood. Source of these receptors: a woman over 75 in good health.

This clonotype was picked up many times. The chain couples TRBV12-3 or TRBV12-4 to TRBJ2-3, with 8 positions matching TRBD1. The length of the CDR3 is 16 residues. J gave up 0 bases and V 4 bases, and 6 bases lay outside the gene matches. The chain's CDR3 is CASSWGTGTSTDTQYF. CDR3 DNA: TGTGCCAGCAGTTGGGGGACAGGAACTAGCACAGATACGCAGTATTTT.

This clonotype has ten or more counts. The rearrangement links TRBV27 to TRBJ2-1; tentative D call: TRBD2 (6 bases). The V and J ends lost 2 bases and 6 bases respectively, with 17 bases between them. Germline V gene sequence: CDR1 MNHEY, CDR2 SMNVEV (reference sequence). This CDR3 is built from 16 residues. The CDR3 loop reads CASSLTGGDLVNEQFF. For the CDR3, the DNA is TGTGCCAGCAGTTTAACGGGTGGGGACTTAGTCAATGAGCAGTTCTTC.

The chain couples TRBV27 to TRBJ2-7; 13 bases line up with TRBD2. CDR1 and CDR2 from the germline V gene are MNHEY and SMNVEV (reference sequence). After removal of 11 bases from V and 2 bases from J, the junction contained 6 bases not matched to a gene. This CDR3 has 14 amino acids. As DNA, the CDR3 is TGTGCCTGCCAACTAGCGGGAGGGCCCTACGAGCAGTACTTC. Its translation: CACQLAGGPYEQYF.

This clonotype was found many times. The V call is TRBV2, the J call TRBJ2-1, with 11 bases aligning to TRBD2. The germline gives CDR1 SNHLY, CDR2 FYNNEI. CDR3 size: 16 residues. With 4 bases clipped from V and 7 bases from J, the junction kept 9 bases outside the gene matches. The CDR3 DNA follows: TGTGCCAGCAGTGGGGCTAGCGGGGGGTACCGGAATGAGCAGTTCTTC. This codes for CASSGASGGYRNEQFF.

This clonotype showed up many times. The chain uses TRBV14 and TRBJ1-1; D ambiguous. Germline lookup yields CDR1 SGHDN and CDR2 FVKESK. Trimming shortened V by 2 bases and J by 0 bases, and 4 bases separated the two germline ends. The CDR3 extends over 13 amino acids. CDR3 protein: CASSQSLNTEAFF. The CDR3 DNA reads TGTGCCAGCAGCCAATCACTGAACACTGAAGCTTTCTTT.

This clonotype is a singleton in its sample. A much larger clone lies a single base off, so this may be a read error. Here the CDR3 omits its conserved ending phenylalanine or tryptophan, so a read error is the likely source. The rearrangement joins TRBV29-1 to TRBJ2-3; the D gene is possibly TRBD1 (5 bases). The V gene's germline CDR1 is SQVTM and CDR2 ANQGSEA. This CDR3 comprises 12 residues. V was trimmed by 6 bases and J by 4 bases, leaving 11 bases between them. In nucleotides, the CDR3 is TGCAGCGTAGGTCAGGGTCCAGATACGCAGTATTTA. The encoded protein is CSVGQGPDTQYL.

Here the CDR3 reads CASILGGTATF. The CDR3 nucleotides read TGTGCCAGCATCCTCGGCGGGACAGCCACCTTC. The rearrangement joins TRBV21-1 to TRBJ1-2; TRBD1, the table's D call, was not compared with the DNA. TRBV21-1 is a pseudogene locus. The length of the CDR3 is 11 residues.

This clonotype was seen repeatedly, ten times or more. The J gene is TRBJ1-2, the V gene TRBV5-1; D not certain. Germline CDR1 SGHRS, CDR2 YFSETQ. Trimming left V 4 bases short and J 0 bases short, with 7 bases between. The CDR3 is made up of 13 amino acids. The CDR3 is CASSGGSNYGYTF. The DNA for the CDR3 is TGCGCCAGCAGCGGCGGCTCTAACTATGGCTACACCTTC.

This clonotype was found many times. CDR3 in amino acids: CASSIAYGQPLEQYF. In DNA form, the CDR3 reads TGTGCCAGTAGTATTGCTTATGGACAGCCCCTCGAGCAGTACTTC. The rearrangement uses TRBV19 and TRBJ2-7, with a tentative D call TRBD1 (6 bases). CDR1 is LNHDA and CDR2 is SQIVND in the germline V gene (reference sequence). The V gene lost 3 bases and the J gene lost 6 bases, with 18 bases spanning the gap. This CDR3 spans 15 amino acids. Full variable domain (outside the CDR3, taken from reference TRBV19 and TRBJ2-7): DGGITQSPKYLFRKEGQNVTLSCEQNLNHDAMYWYRQDPGQGLRLIYYSQIVNDFQKGDIAEGYSVSREKKESFPLTVTSAQKNPTAFYLCASSIAYGQPLEQYFGPGTRLTVT.

This clonotype has at least ten counts. The V gene is TRBV7-9, the J gene TRBJ2-7; D ambiguous. The V end was cut by 1 base, the J end by 3 bases, with 4 bases between. Germline values: CDR1 SEHNR, CDR2 FQNEAQ (reference sequence). The CDR3 runs 12 residues. DNA for the CDR3: TGTGCCAGCAGCTTAGTACACTACGAGCAGTACTTC. Translating gives CASSLVHYEQYF.

V gene TRBV5-1 combines with J gene TRBJ1-1; unclear D gene. Trimming left V 5 bases short and J 4 bases short, with 9 bases between. This CDR3 contains 12 residues. From germline, CDR1 is SGHRS and CDR2 YFSETQ. The CDR3 DNA reads TGCGCCAGCAGTAAGTCGGCCACTGAAGCTTTCTTT. Translating gives CASSKSATEAFF.

This clonotype was detected only once. The DNA for the CDR3 is TGCGCCAGCAGCGGGACGACAGGGTACTACGAGCAGTACTTC. Translating gives CASSGTTGYYEQYF. The rearrangement links TRBV5-1 to TRBJ2-7; TRBD1 matches 7 bases. Trimming removed 4 bases from V and 3 bases from J; junction bases left unmatched: 7. Germline CDR1 SGHRS, CDR2 YFSETQ. The CDR3 covers 14 residues.

The rearrangement joins TRBV6-5 to TRBJ1-2; D is undetermined. This CDR3 has 16 amino acids. V was pared by 2 bases and J by 4 bases, with 17 bases between. Germline V CDR1 and CDR2: MNHEY, SVGAGI. Here the CDR3 reads CASSYVLRRDGYGYTF. DNA for the CDR3: TGTGCCAGCAGTTACGTCTTACGAAGGGATGGCTATGGCTACACCTTC.

This chain connects TRBV7-8 to TRBJ2-2; 9 positions agree with TRBD1. The CDR3 sequence is 17 residues long. Germline assignment: CDR1 SGHVS and CDR2 FQNEAQ. V was pared by 3 bases and J by 7 bases, with 12 bases of the junction left unmatched. For the CDR3, the DNA is TGTGCCAGCAGCTTTGGGACCGGGACAGGGAAAAACGGGGAGCTGTTTTTT. Protein product: CASSFGTGTGKNGELFF.

This clonotype was detected ten times or more. This sequence joins TRBV6-2 or TRBV6-3 and TRBJ2-3; D possibly corresponds to TRBD1 (6 bases). The ends were cut back, 6 bases at V and 3 bases at J, with 13 bases in the middle. The germline CDR1 and CDR2 sequences are MNHEY and SVGEGT. The CDR3 has 14 residues. CDR3 nucleotide sequence: TGTGCCAGCAGCCAGGGACAACTTACAGATACGCAGTATTTT. Translated: CASSQGQLTDTQYF.

This clonotype has only a few counts. V usage is TRBV11-2 and J usage is TRBJ2-2; 11 positions match TRBD2. Germline V gives CDR1 SGHAT, CDR2 FQNNGV. The CDR3 runs 15 residues. After removal of 4 bases from V and 7 bases from J, the junction contained 5 bases not matched to a gene. CDR3 protein: CASSYLAGGLGELFF. The CDR3 DNA is TGTGCCAGCAGCTACTTAGCGGGGGGGCTCGGGGAGCTGTTTTTT.

The V gene is TRBV7-2, the J gene TRBJ1-2, with 11 positions matching TRBD1. This CDR3 contains 16 residues. V lost 4 bases, J lost 4 bases, and 8 bases stayed unmatched. The germline V gene has CDR1 SGHTA and CDR2 FQGNSA. CDR3 protein: CASSSQGQGGVYGYTF. The DNA of the CDR3 is TGTGCCAGCAGCTCTCAGGGACAGGGGGGCGTCTATGGCTACACCTTC.

This clonotype was found many times. The chain couples TRBV6-5 to TRBJ1-1; D unclear. Trimming stripped 2 bases from V and 1 base from J, with 8 bases between. This CDR3 contains 14 residues. Germline CDR1 reads MNHEY; CDR2 reads SVGAGI. Here the CDR3 reads CASSYGWGNTEAFF. The CDR3 DNA follows: TGTGCCAGCAGTTACGGTTGGGGGAACACTGAAGCTTTCTTT.

V and J are TRBV9 and TRBJ2-1; 10 nucleotides align to TRBD2. The DNA end is a closer match to TRBJ2-7, so the J assignment may be wrong. The CDR3 is 18 residues long. CDR1 is SGDLS and CDR2 is YYNGEE in the germline V gene. CDR3: CASSVGLAGGLPYNEQYF. CDR3 coding DNA: TGTGCCAGCAGCGTAGGGTTAGCGGGGGGCCTTCCCTACAATGAGCAGTACTTC.

This clonotype was detected many times. The DNA of the CDR3 is TGTGCCAGCAGCTTGCACGGGAGGGAGACCCAGTACTTC. It translates to CASSLHGRETQYF. V and J are TRBV5-5 and TRBJ2-5; TRBD2 aligns across 7 bases. CDR3 length equals 13 residues. The V gene end was trimmed by 1 base and the J gene end by 5 bases; junction bases not matched to a gene: 2. Germline values: CDR1 SGHKS, CDR2 YYEKEE (reference sequence).

The V and J genes are TRBV24-1 and TRBJ2-2; TRBD1 matches at 8 bases. The germline V gene encodes CDR1 KGHDR and CDR2 SFDVKD. CDR3 length: 17 residues. V dropped 0 bases and J dropped 3; count of bases not matched to a gene: 5. Here the CDR3 reads CATSDLLGQGDTGELFF. For the CDR3, the DNA is TGTGCCACCAGTGATTTGCTAGGACAGGGAGACACCGGGGAGCTGTTTTTT.

The J gene is TRBJ2-7, the V gene TRBV20-1; D gene ambiguous. TRBJ2-5 explains the end of the DNA better; the J call may be wrong. Germline V lookup: CDR1 DFQATT, CDR2 SNEGSKA (reference sequence). CDR3 length equals 16 residues. The CDR3 nucleotides read TGCAGTGCTAAGTCCCCCACCTTGGGCCCGTGGGAGACCCAGTACTTC. Its translation is CSAKSPTLGPWETQYF.